This T cell receptor (beta chain) was recorded in a study of identical twins. The CDR3 spans 14 residues. Germline V gives CDR1 SGHAT, CDR2 FQNNGV. Each CDR3 protein gets one entry after TCRdb re-called the 5' RACE reads with MiXCR. The table includes 470,000 or so distinct CDR3 sequences, roughly a quarter detected once. Concerning this clonotype itself: Relative to the germline gene, one junction end is altered; a read error may explain this.

This sample was shared with a second study, whose subject was T cells expressing NK-cell markers.

Sample: CD4+ T cells sorted from blood. This TCR derives from a young woman in good health. The chain employs TRBV11-2 and TRBJ2-5; 9 bases agree with TRBD2. The CDR3 DNA reads TGTGCCAGCAACTTAGCGGGGGCCCCCCGGACCCAGTACTTC. Its translation: CASNLAGAPRTQYF.